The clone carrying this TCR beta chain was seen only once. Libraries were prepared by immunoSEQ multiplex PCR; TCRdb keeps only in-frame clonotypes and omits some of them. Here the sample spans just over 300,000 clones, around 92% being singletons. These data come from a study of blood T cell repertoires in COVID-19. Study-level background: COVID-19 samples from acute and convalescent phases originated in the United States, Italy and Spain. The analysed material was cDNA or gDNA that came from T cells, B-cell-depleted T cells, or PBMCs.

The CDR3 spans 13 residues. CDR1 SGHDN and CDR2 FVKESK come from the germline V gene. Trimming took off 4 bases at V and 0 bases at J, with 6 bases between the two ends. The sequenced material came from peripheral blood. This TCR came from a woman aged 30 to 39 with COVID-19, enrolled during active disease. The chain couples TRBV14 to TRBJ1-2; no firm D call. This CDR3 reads CASSPGSNYGYTF. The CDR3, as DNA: TGTGCCAGCAGCCCAGGTTCTAACTATGGCTACACCTTC.